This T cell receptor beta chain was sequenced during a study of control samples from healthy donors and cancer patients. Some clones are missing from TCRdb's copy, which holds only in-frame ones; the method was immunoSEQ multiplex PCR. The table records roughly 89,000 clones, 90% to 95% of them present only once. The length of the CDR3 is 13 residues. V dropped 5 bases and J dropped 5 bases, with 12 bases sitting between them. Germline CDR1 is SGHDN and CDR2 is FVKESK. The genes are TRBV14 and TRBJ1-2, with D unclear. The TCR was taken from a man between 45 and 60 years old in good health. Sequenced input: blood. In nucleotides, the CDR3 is TGTGCCAGCAGCGCCCGCACTGATTATGGCTACACCTTC. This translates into CASSARTDYGYTF.